The T cell receptor beta chain under discussion was sequenced for a study of cytomegalovirus exposure and HLA in healthy donors. Looking at the study overall: When 398 donors were genotyped, roughly 82% of them were found to fall in the Caucasian-associated ancestry cluster.

Notes on the study in general: Cytomegalovirus status, reportedly, was diagnosed with high specificity and sensitivity by the classifier. Per a prior analysis, the majority of TCR beta V segments were productive roughly 87% or roughly 30% of the time.

Germline V gene lookup returns CDR1 MNHNS and CDR2 SASEGT. The CDR3 covers 14 residues. With regard to this clone: Its specificity is not known.

PCR involved 60 Vbeta and 13 Jbeta primers. Only in-frame clones appear in the TCRdb table, and some are missing; sequencing was by immunoSEQ multiplex PCR. The table has approximately 190,000 clones, around 86% seen once. The clonotype was recovered from a woman younger than 35 in good health and CMV-seronegative. Material for sequencing was PBMCs. This chain joins TRBV6-1 and TRBJ2-5; 8 nucleotides agree with TRBD1. TRBJ2-7 explains the end of the DNA better; the J call may be wrong. DNA for the CDR3: TGTGCCAGCAGTAGAACAGGGGGTGACTACGAGCAGTACTTC. The encoded protein is CASSRTGGDYEQYF.